These 31 T cell receptor beta chains were all obtained from the same sample, sequenced in a study of blood T cell repertoires in COVID-19 (dated by TCRdb to about 2020). Libraries were constructed by the immunoSEQ multiplex PCR assay. The clones in this table, taken by TCRdb from immuneACCESS, are in-frame only. Not every clone is retained; where verified, under half of the shortfall comes from an unresolved V gene, and the cause of the rest is unknown. The sample includes about 42,000 clones, with 75% to 90% observed a single time. Jointly, the top ten make up under 0.4% of the sample. Material: peripheral blood. The receptors derive from a human donor in a cohort sampled during active COVID-19.

This rearrangement joins TRBV6-5 to TRBJ1-5; D possibly corresponds to TRBD1 (5 bases). CDR3 length: 13 residues. Trimming removed 7 bases from V and 2 bases from J, with 9 bases in between. Per germline, CDR1 MNHEY and CDR2 SVGAGI. CDR3 coding DNA: TGTGCCAGCACTCAGGGTCGCAATCAGCCCCAGCATTTT. This gives the protein CASTQGRNQPQHF.

The gene calls are TRBV7-9 and TRBJ2-7; the match to TRBD1 covers 7 bases. Germline loops: CDR1 SEHNR, CDR2 FQNEAQ (reference sequence). Trimming removed 1 base from V and 5 bases from J; junction bases left unmatched: 5. The CDR3 covers 14 residues. CDR3 in DNA: TGTGCCAGCAGCTTAGGGACAGGAGGACACGAGCAGTACTTC. Translation gives CASSLGTGGHEQYF.

The V and J genes are TRBV11-2 and TRBJ1-2; the D is unclear. This CDR3 has 13 residues. Looked up from germline, CDR1 is SGHAT and CDR2 is FQNNGV. The germline V and J ends were trimmed by 4 bases and 1 base, with 7 bases remaining between them. For the CDR3, the DNA is TGTGCCAGCAGCTACGCGAATAACTATGGCTACACCTTC. Translation: CASSYANNYGYTF.

The gene calls are TRBV11-2 and TRBJ2-2; maybe TRBD1 (6 bases). Per germline, CDR1 SGHAT and CDR2 FQNNGV. The CDR3 is 16 amino acids. V lost 5 bases and J lost 2, with 15 bases in between. CDR3 in amino acids: CASSLKRQENTGELFF. CDR3 sequence (DNA): TGTGCCAGCAGCCTTAAGCGACAGGAAAACACCGGGGAGCTGTTTTTT.

The chain couples TRBV4-3 to TRBJ1-5, with 9 bases lining up with TRBD1. Germline CDR1 reads LGHNA; CDR2 reads YSLEER. The CDR3 spans 14 residues. V shed 3 bases and J 4 bases; nucleotides not matched to a gene: 1. The CDR3 region has the DNA TGCGCCAGCAGCCAGGACAGGGGAAATCAGCCCCAGCATTTT. This encodes CASSQDRGNQPQHF.

The V gene is TRBV4-1, the J gene TRBJ1-1; the D gene is possibly TRBD1 (5 bases). This CDR3 region has 16 residues. Trimming shortened V by 0 bases and J by 0 bases, and 11 bases separated the two germline ends. The germline gives CDR1 MGHRA, CDR2 YSYEKL. DNA of the CDR3: TGCGCCAGCAGCCAAGATTGGGGCAGGATGAACACTGAAGCTTTCTTT. The encoded protein is CASSQDWGRMNTEAFF.

V is TRBV30 and J is TRBJ1-5; tentative D call: TRBD1 (5 bases). In germline, CDR1 is GTSNPN, CDR2 SVGIG (reference sequence). The CDR3 is 14 residues long. Trimming shortened V by 4 bases and J by 4 bases, and 14 bases separated the two germline ends. The CDR3: CAWTMGLENQPQHF. The CDR3 DNA reads TGTGCCTGGACCATGGGACTCGAGAATCAGCCCCAGCATTTT.

This sequence joins TRBV5-6 and TRBJ2-7; D remains unclear. The length of the CDR3 is 11 residues. The germline V gene has CDR1 SGHDT and CDR2 YYEEEE. V lost 3 bases and J lost 7, with 8 bases in between. The CDR3 protein is CASSSLEEQYF. CDR3 bases: TGTGCCAGCAGCTCTTTGGAGGAGCAGTACTTC.

The J gene is TRBJ1-1, the V gene TRBV18, with D unclear. The germline CDR1 and CDR2 sequences are KGHSH and LQKENI. CDR3 length equals 18 residues. V lost 3 bases and J lost 0, with 20 bases in between. The CDR3 spells CASSPVSIRGLLNTEAFF. In DNA form, the CDR3 reads TGTGCCAGCTCACCTGTTAGTATCAGAGGACTCTTGAACACTGAAGCTTTCTTT.

The table lists this clone with a count of one. The chain recombines TRBV6-6 with TRBJ1-1; 7 bases fit TRBD1. The CDR3 contains 16 residues. CDR1 is MNHNY and CDR2 is SVGAGI in the germline V gene (reference sequence). Unmatched junction bases numbered 17, after V lost 8 bases and J lost 5 bases. CDR3 residues: CASGRPGRGARTEAFF. The CDR3 nucleotides read TGTGCCAGCGGTCGACCCGGCAGGGGGGCGAGAACTGAAGCTTTCTTT.

The chain uses TRBV6-1 and TRBJ1-6, with TRBD1 matching over 7 bases. The CDR3 consists of 15 residues. V was pared by 3 bases and J by 7 bases, with 6 bases of the junction left unmatched. Germline CDR1 MNHNS, CDR2 SASEGT. The CDR3 region has the DNA TGTGCCAGCAGTGACCGACAGGGAACGAATTCACCCCTCCACTTT. Its translation is CASSDRQGTNSPLHF.

This clone was seen more than once but under ten times. The V and J genes are TRBV7-2 and TRBJ1-2, with D perhaps matching TRBD1 (6 bases). In germline, CDR1 is SGHTA, CDR2 FQGNSA. V lost 5 bases and J 0 bases, leaving 10 bases between the germline ends. The CDR3 runs to 14 residues. CDR3 bases: TGTGCCAGCAGCCCCCAGGGGCCTAACTATGGCTACACCTTC. The encoded protein is CASSPQGPNYGYTF.

The rearrangement joins TRBV6-2 or TRBV6-3 to TRBJ2-7; perhaps TRBD1 as D (5 bases). The germline V gene has CDR1 MNHEY and CDR2 SVGEGT. Trimming pared 3 bases from V and 0 bases from J, leaving 12 bases between. The length of the CDR3 is 15 residues. DNA for the CDR3: TGTGCCAGCAGTTATAGGCAGGGATTCTCCTACGAGCAGTACTTC. It encodes CASSYRQGFSYEQYF.

The sample holds one count of this clone. At one boundary the junction diverges from the germline segment, which might be a read error. The J gene is TRBJ1-5, the V gene TRBV6-2 or TRBV6-3, with D unclear. Germline V gene lookup returns CDR1 MNHEY and CDR2 SVGEGT. This CDR3 has 12 residues. The CDR3 protein is CASSPAEQLQHF. The CDR3 nucleotides read TGTGCCAGCAGTCCAGCGGAACAGCTCCAGCATTTT.

The V gene is TRBV5-6, the J gene TRBJ1-6; 8 nucleotides match TRBD1. Germline CDR1 is SGHDT and CDR2 is YYEEEE. The V and J ends lost 1 base and 5 bases, in that order; junction bases with no gene match: 2. The CDR3 totals 15 residues. CDR3 region: CASSLPGGNNSPLHF. CDR3 DNA sequence: TGTGCCAGCAGCTTGCCAGGGGGCAATAATTCACCCCTCCACTTT.

The chain recombines TRBV18 with TRBJ1-1, with D maybe TRBD1 (5 bases). Trimming took 5 bases from V and 3 from J, leaving 16 bases between them. Per germline, CDR1 KGHSH and CDR2 LQKENI. The CDR3 is made up of 15 amino acids. The chain's CDR3 is CASSRTDKGDTEAFF. Written as DNA, the CDR3 is TGTGCCAGCTCAAGGACCGACAAAGGGGACACTGAAGCTTTCTTT.

The rearrangement joins TRBV19 to TRBJ2-6; TRBD1 agrees at 7 bases. V trimming: 5 bases; J trimming: 2 bases; junction bases outside the gene matches: 12. The germline CDR1 and CDR2 sequences are LNHDA and SQIVND (reference sequence). The CDR3 consists of 18 residues. CDR3 protein: CASSFMTGIVPGANVLTF. CDR3 nucleotide sequence: TGTGCCAGTAGTTTTATGACAGGGATCGTCCCTGGGGCCAACGTCCTGACTTTC.

The CDR3 DNA is TGCAGCGTCCGGCGGGGGGCAAATCAGCCCCAGCATTTT. Translated: CSVRRGANQPQHF. J is TRBJ1-5 and V is TRBV29-1; weak D call: TRBD1 (6 bases). This CDR3 is 13 amino acids long. The germline V gene encodes CDR1 SQVTM and CDR2 ANQGSEA. V shed 6 bases and J shed 4 bases, with 13 bases lying between them.

The count of this clone is one. As DNA, the CDR3 is TGTGCCAGCAGCTTCTCGGTAAACACTGAAGCTTTCTTT. The encoded protein is CASSFSVNTEAFF. The chain combines TRBV5-6 with TRBJ1-1; D remains unclear. CDR1 and CDR2 from the germline V gene are SGHDT and YYEEEE. Trimming took 2 bases from V and 2 from J, leaving 7 bases between them. There are 13 residues in the CDR3.

The V gene is TRBV29-1, the J gene TRBJ2-7, with 9 bases identical to TRBD1. This CDR3 contains 15 residues. V shed 4 bases and J 1 base; nucleotides not matched to a gene: 8. The germline V gene encodes CDR1 SQVTM and CDR2 ANQGSEA. In DNA, the CDR3 is TGCAGCGTTGGGATCGGACAGGGGAATTCCTACGAGCAGTACTTC. Translating it yields CSVGIGQGNSYEQYF.

The chain couples TRBV4-3 to TRBJ1-2; a possible D gene is TRBD1 (6 bases). Per germline, CDR1 LGHNA and CDR2 YSLEER. This CDR3 comprises 13 residues. Between the trimmed V and J ends, which lost 5 bases and 0 bases, there was a span of 7 bases. CDR3 region: CASSYRANYGYTF. The DNA for the CDR3 is TGCGCCAGCAGCTACAGGGCTAACTATGGCTACACCTTC.

The rearrangement joins TRBV9 to TRBJ2-7; D not resolved. The CDR3 is 14 residues long. The germline V gene has CDR1 SGDLS and CDR2 YYNGEE. The ends were cut back, 0 bases at V and 4 bases at J, with 11 bases in the middle. CDR3 sequence: CASSVGLGPYEQYF. The CDR3, as DNA: TGTGCCAGCAGCGTAGGTCTAGGCCCGTACGAGCAGTACTTC.

The rearrangement uses TRBV27 and TRBJ2-7; possibly TRBD1 for D (6 bases). The V and J ends lost 2 bases and 9 bases respectively, with 29 bases between them. The CDR3 is made up of 18 amino acids. Germline V CDR1 and CDR2: MNHEY, SMNVEV (reference sequence). The CDR3 coding sequence is TGTGCCAGCAGTTTAAAGGCCCACAGGGACCTTATCTACGTTGGGCAGTACTTC. Protein product: CASSLKAHRDLIYVGQYF.

The CDR3 nucleotides are TGTGCCAGCAGCTTAGATAATGATAGCGGCTACAATGAGCAGTTCTTC. Translation gives CASSLDNDSGYNEQFF. V is TRBV11-2 and J is TRBJ2-1; maybe TRBD2 (6 bases). CDR1 SGHAT and CDR2 FQNNGV come from the germline V gene. The CDR3 spans 16 residues. Trimming pared 0 bases from V and 3 bases from J, leaving 12 bases between.

The chain recombines TRBV27 with TRBJ2-7; TRBD2 agrees at 10 bases. Per germline, CDR1 MNHEY and CDR2 SMNVEV (reference sequence). The CDR3 length is 15 residues. Losses at the gene ends were 5 bases for V and 5 bases for J; bases not matched to a gene: 9. The CDR3 DNA reads as TGTGCCAGCAGTCCCGATAGCGGGGGGATCGACGAGCAGTACTTC. It translates to CASSPDSGGIDEQYF.

In its sample, this clone was seen a few times. This chain links TRBV10-3 with TRBJ1-2; 7 nucleotides line up with TRBD1. The V segment lost 2 bases and the J segment 1 base; nucleotides outside the gene matches: 4. Germline V gene sequence: CDR1 ENHRY, CDR2 SYGVKD. The CDR3 is made up of 15 amino acids. CDR3 nucleotide sequence: TGTGCCATCAGTGAGACAGGGGCGAATAACTATGGCTACACCTTC. It encodes CAISETGANNYGYTF.

This clone was seen a single time. This chain connects TRBV10-3 to TRBJ1-2; a possible D gene is TRBD1 (6 bases). The CDR3 extends over 14 amino acids. Germline assignment: CDR1 ENHRY and CDR2 SYGVKD. The germline V and J ends were trimmed by 6 bases and 7 bases, with 18 bases remaining between them. In nucleotides, the CDR3 is TGTGCCATCAGACAGGGTGTTTCGGAAGGTGGCTACACCTTC. Residues: CAIRQGVSEGGYTF.

The chain combines TRBV7-9 with TRBJ2-7; TRBD1 aligns across 9 bases. Germline CDR1 is SEHNR and CDR2 is FQNEAQ (reference sequence). CDR3 size: 16 residues. Trimming took 5 bases from V and 2 from J; bases not matched to a gene: 10. For the CDR3, the DNA is TGTGCCAGCAGCCCCACCCTTGGGACAGGGACCTACGAGCAGTACTTC. Translating gives CASSPTLGTGTYEQYF.

The table lists this clone with a few counts. The rearrangement links TRBV2 to TRBJ1-6, with D tentatively TRBD1 (6 bases). The V end lost 6 bases, the J end lost 5 bases, and 11 bases lay between the germline ends. Germline V gene sequence: CDR1 SNHLY, CDR2 FYNNEI. The CDR3 length is 14 residues. Written as DNA, the CDR3 is TGTGCCAGCAGACAGGGATCGAATAATTCACCCCTCCACTTT. Its protein is CASRQGSNNSPLHF.

The rearrangement links TRBV4-3 to TRBJ2-7; 8 bases fit TRBD1. The CDR3 runs 15 residues. Unmatched junction bases numbered 4, after V lost 2 bases and J lost 1 base. Germline V gene sequence: CDR1 LGHNA, CDR2 YSLEER. The CDR3 coding sequence is TGCGCCAGCAGCCAATGGACAGGGTTATCCTACGAGCAGTACTTC. This sequence encodes CASSQWTGLSYEQYF.

The CDR3 protein is CASSFRRQENYGYTF. DNA of the CDR3: TGTGCCAGCAGCTTTCGGCGACAGGAGAACTATGGCTACACCTTC. This chain uses TRBV5-6 with TRBJ1-2; a possible D gene is TRBD1 (6 bases). The CDR3 is 15 amino acids. In germline, CDR1 is SGHDT, CDR2 YYEEEE. Trimming shortened V by 2 bases and J by 2 bases, and 13 bases separated the two germline ends.